The 8 T cell receptor beta chains below were found in one sample sequenced in a study of blood T cell repertoires in COVID-19. The data were produced by immunoSEQ multiplex PCR, yet TCRdb's version contains in-frame clones alone and is incomplete. Seen here are around 330,000 clones, around 88% observed once, and the top ten hold 1.5% to 2%. The sequenced material came from peripheral blood. The source is a woman in her 30s with COVID-19, enrolled during active disease.

The table lists this clone with a count of one. The CDR3 region is CASTSPGTEAFF. In nucleotides, the CDR3 is TGTGCCAGCACCTCGCCGGGCACTGAAGCTTTCTTT. The chain combines TRBV6-6 with TRBJ1-1; D call uncertain. The CDR3 loop spans 12 amino acids. The V end lost 7 bases, the J end lost 4 bases, and 10 bases lay between the germline ends. From germline, CDR1 is MNHNY and CDR2 SVGAGI (reference sequence).

The genes are TRBV19 and TRBJ2-7; 10 bases line up with TRBD1. In germline, CDR1 is LNHDA, CDR2 SQIVND (reference sequence). The CDR3 sequence is 14 residues long. The J segment lost 2 bases and the V segment lost 5 bases, leaving 3 bases of the junction unmatched. For the CDR3, the DNA is TGTGCCAGTAGTGTAGGACAGGGGGCCTACGAGCAGTACTTC. As protein: CASSVGQGAYEQYF. Full variable domain (missing parts from reference TRBV19 and TRBJ2-7): DGGITQSPKYLFRKEGQNVTLSCEQNLNHDAMYWYRQDPGQGLRLIYYSQIVNDFQKGDIAEGYSVSREKKESFPLTVTSAQKNPTAFYLCASSVGQGAYEQYFGPGTRLTVT.

In this sample, this clone turned up once. V gene TRBV4-2 combines with J gene TRBJ2-7; no clear D. V lost 0 bases and J 7 bases, leaving 19 bases between the germline ends. CDR3 size: 16 residues. Germline values: CDR1 LGHNA, CDR2 YNFKEQ. The CDR3 loop reads CASSQDEVTPSSEQYF. The CDR3 DNA reads TGTGCCAGCAGCCAAGACGAGGTTACTCCCTCCTCAGAGCAGTACTTC.

The V gene is TRBV18, the J gene TRBJ1-1, with TRBD1 as a possible D gene (6 bases). Germline loops: CDR1 KGHSH, CDR2 LQKENI. CDR3 length equals 17 residues. Trimming cost V 4 bases and J 4 bases, with 22 bases left between them. The CDR3 DNA is TGTGCCAGCTCACGGGATGGGACATCACCCGGCGGCACTGAAGCTTTCTTT. It translates to CASSRDGTSPGGTEAFF.

The V gene is TRBV19, the J gene TRBJ2-1; 9 bases match TRBD2. CDR1 is LNHDA, CDR2 SQIVND, per germline (reference sequence). The CDR3 has 15 amino acids. The trim removed 5 bases at V and 8 bases at J, leaving 10 bases unmatched. The CDR3 sequence is CASSPAGGRLDEQFF. CDR3 coding DNA: TGTGCCAGTAGTCCCGCGGGGGGGCGTTTAGATGAGCAGTTCTTC.

V gene TRBV24-1 combines with J gene TRBJ2-1, with TRBD2 matching over 9 bases. The junction had 8 bases not matched to a gene; V was cut back by 1 base and J by 8 bases. This CDR3 is 16 amino acids long. From germline, CDR1 is KGHDR and CDR2 SFDVKD. The CDR3 reads CATSDFISSGVDEQFF. The DNA for the CDR3 is TGTGCCACCAGTGATTTTATTTCTAGCGGGGTGGATGAGCAGTTCTTC.

The chain recombines TRBV28 with TRBJ2-1, with D maybe TRBD2 (5 bases). With 4 bases removed from V and 5 bases from J, the gap between germline ends came to 12 bases. This CDR3 spans 14 amino acids. The germline V gene encodes CDR1 MDHEN and CDR2 SYDVKM. CDR3 bases: TGTGCCAGCAGTTCCGGGGTCTTCCACAATGAGCAGTTCTTC. Encoded protein: CASSSGVFHNEQFF. Full variable domain (remainder filled in from reference TRBV28 and TRBJ2-1): DVKVTQSSRYLVKRTGEKVFLECVQDMDHENMFWYRQDPGLGLRLIYFSYDVKMKEKGDIPEGYSVSREKKERFSLILESASTNQTSMYLCASSSGVFHNEQFFGPGTRLTVL.

This chain links TRBV9 with TRBJ1-2; tentatively, D is TRBD1 (6 bases). V lost 4 bases to trimming and J lost 4 bases, with 14 bases between them. The germline V gene has CDR1 SGDLS and CDR2 YYNGEE. The CDR3 spans 14 residues. The CDR3 reads CASSTTGQTYGYTF. The CDR3 nucleotides read TGTGCCAGCAGCACGACAGGTCAAACCTATGGCTACACCTTC. The full variable domain, in which reference TRBV9 and TRBJ1-2 provide the parts outside the CDR3, is DSGVTQTPKHLITATGQRVTLRCSPRSGDLSVYWYQQSLDQGLQFLIQYYNGEERAKGNILERFSAQQFPDLHSELNLSSLELGDSALYFCASSTTGQTYGYTFGSGTRLTVV.